A selection of T cell receptor beta chains follows, all from one sample in a study of beta chain bispecific antibodies for T cell cancers. These TCRs are of unknown antigen specificity. TCRdb recomputed calls from the 5' RACE reads with MiXCR, one row per CDR3 protein. The data show about 15,000 distinct CDR3 sequences, with approximately 2.2% seen just once and 6% to 7.5% held by the top ten. The sequenced sample was healthy donor T cells cultured with leukemia cells. These receptors all come from a human donor in good health. Some clones in this sample may be carry-over from other donors' samples. The CDR3 runs from the conserved cysteine through the conserved F or W. A D gene is named only where the DNA matches it firmly. The size entry is marked missing in some rows and otherwise reads once, few, many or a size class.

D,V,size,J,DNA,CDR3
TRBD1,TRBV6-5,many,TRBJ1-1,TGTGCCAGCAGTATGGACAGGGGAGAAACCACTGAAGCTTTCTTT,CASSMDRGETTEAFF
-,TRBV2,medium-sized,TRBJ1-5,TGTGCCAGCAGTGACCTCCCGACGGACCCAATACGCTGGCCCCAGCATTTT,CASSDLPTDPIRWPQHF
-,TRBV12-3/TRBV12-4,many,TRBJ2-3,TGTGCCAGCAGTTTGGAGGAGGCAGGGACCACAGATACGCAGTATTTT,CASSLEEAGTTDTQYF
-,TRBV28,many,TRBJ1-1,TGTGCCAGCAGAGTAATACAGGGCACTGAAGCTTTCTTT,CASRVIQGTEAFF
-,TRBV7-9,many,TRBJ2-5,TGTGCCAGCAGCTTCTCAGTAAGGGGAGAGACCCAGTACTTC,CASSFSVRGETQYF
-,TRBV6-1,many,TRBJ1-2,TGTGCCAGCAGCGCTGGTGCTTCGGGCTACACCTTC,CASSAGASGYTF
TRBD2,TRBV4-1,medium-sized,TRBJ2-7,TGCGCCAGCAGCCTTGACAGGGCGGGGGGGCAAGGCGAGCAGTACTTC,CASSLDRAGGQGEQYF
-,TRBV6-2/TRBV6-3,many,TRBJ2-2,TGTGCCAGCAGTTACAGGTCAGAAGCGAACACCGGGGAGCTGTTTTTT,CASSYRSEANTGELFF
-,TRBV19,many,TRBJ2-1,TGTGCCAGTACTTCAGCTTCCTACAATGAGCAGTTCTTC,CASTSASYNEQFF
-,TRBV19,many,TRBJ1-1,TGTGCCAGTAGTATAACTAAGAACACTGAAGCTTTCTTT,CASSITKNTEAFF
-,TRBV20-1,many,TRBJ1-2,TGCAGTGCTTACGACCCCGCAAATAACTATGGCTACACCTTC,CSAYDPANNYGYTF
-,TRBV12-3/TRBV12-4,few,TRBJ1-1,TGTGCCAGCAACCCCACCGGGACTGAAGCTTTCTTT,CASNPTGTEAFF
-,TRBV7-6,medium-sized,TRBJ2-3,TGTGCCAGCAGCTTAGACGACAGCTCCACAGATACGCAGTATTTT,CASSLDDSSTDTQYF
-,TRBV25-1,many,TRBJ1-6,TGTGCCAGCAGTGGACAGTATAATTCACCCCTCCACTTT,CASSGQYNSPLHF
-,TRBV28,-,TRBJ2-7,TGTGCCAGCAGTGAGACCAAGTACGAGCAGTACTTC,CASSETKYEQYF
TRBD1,TRBV7-3,-,TRBJ2-1,TGTGCCAGTCAGCTTAAACAGGGGGCCTACAATGAGCAGTTCTTC,CASQLKQGAYNEQFF
TRBD1,TRBV20-1,many,TRBJ1-2,TGCAGTGCTGTAGACAGGGATTTAGCTGGCTACACCTTC,CSAVDRDLAGYTF
-,TRBV27,many,TRBJ1-2,TGTGCCAGCAGTCTCAGGGGAGGGGGCTATGGCTACACCTTC,CASSLRGGGYGYTF
-,TRBV4-2,many,TRBJ1-6,TGTGCCAGCAGCCAAGCTGAGGGTTCACCCCTCCACTTT,CASSQAEGSPLHF
-,TRBV5-1,many,TRBJ1-1,TGCGCCAGCAGCTTGGGTGAGGAAGCTTTCTTT,CASSLGEEAFF
-,TRBV5-1,many,TRBJ2-1,TGCGCCAGCCACAGGAGCTCCTACAATGAGCAGTTCTTC,CASHRSSYNEQFF
-,TRBV7-8,many,TRBJ2-1,TGTGCCAGCAGCTTCGCTGGCAGCTCCTACAATGAGCAGTTCTTC,CASSFAGSSYNEQFF
-,TRBV10-3,medium-sized,TRBJ2-1,TGTGCCATCAGTGAATCGGCTAACAATGAGCAGTTCTTC,CAISESANNEQFF
TRBD1,TRBV27,many,TRBJ2-2,TGTGCCAGCAGTTTCGGGACAGCGGTGGGGGAGCTGTTTTTT,CASSFGTAVGELFF
-,TRBV10-3,many,TRBJ2-1,TGTGCCATCAGTGATGGGGATTTCTACTACAATGAGCAGTTCTTC,CAISDGDFYYNEQFF
-,TRBV2,many,TRBJ2-1,TGTGCCAGCAGTGAACCGACGTGGGATGAGCAGTTCTTC,CASSEPTWDEQFF
-,TRBV7-9,many,TRBJ2-3,TGTGCCAGCAGCTTACCCCCGGGACGGGACACAGATACGCAGTATTTT,CASSLPPGRDTDTQYF
-,TRBV27,many,TRBJ2-3,TGTGCCAGCAGTTTATCGGTTGGTTTAGCAGATACGCAGTATTTT,CASSLSVGLADTQYF
TRBD2,TRBV9,many,TRBJ2-1,TGTGCCAGCAGCGTAGTCACTAGCGGGCCCAGTGAGCAGTTCTTC,CASSVVTSGPSEQFF
TRBD1,TRBV5-1,medium-sized,TRBJ2-7,TGCGCCAGCAGCTGGGGGACAGGAGTTTCCTACGAGCAGTACTTC,CASSWGTGVSYEQYF
-,TRBV7-9,many,TRBJ2-3,TGTGCCAGCAGCTTCTGGTCACTCCTCGGGGGCCCAGATACGCAGTATTTT,CASSFWSLLGGPDTQYF
TRBD2,TRBV9,many,TRBJ2-7,TGTGCCAGCAGCCCACCGACTAGCGGGGCCCTTTACGAGCAGTACTTC,CASSPPTSGALYEQYF
TRBD1,TRBV28,many,TRBJ1-1,TGTGCCAGCAGTTTCAGGGGGGGGAACACTGAAGCTTTCTTT,CASSFRGGNTEAFF
-,TRBV27,many,TRBJ2-5,TGTGCCAGCAGCCCCGGGCTGCGCTTCCCCACCCAGTACTTC,CASSPGLRFPTQYF
-,TRBV6-4,many,TRBJ2-1,TGTGCCAGCTCGCCAGAAGGCGTTAGCTCCTACAATGAGCAGTTCTTC,CASSPEGVSSYNEQFF
TRBD1,TRBV28,many,TRBJ1-4,TGTGCCAGCAGTTTGCTGACAGGGAGTAATGAAAAACTGTTTTTT,CASSLLTGSNEKLFF
-,TRBV30,many,TRBJ1-1,TGTGCCTGGAGTCTCCTTAGGGCAACTGAAGCTTTCTTT,CAWSLLRATEAFF
TRBD2,TRBV2,many,TRBJ2-1,TGTGCCAGCAGTGAGACGGCGGGGGGGACCGAGCAGTTCTTC,CASSETAGGTEQFF
TRBD2,TRBV14,medium-sized,TRBJ2-6,TGTGCCAGCAGCCAAGTCGCTCCGGGACTAGCCCCCTCCGGGGCCAACGTCCTGACTTTC,CASSQVAPGLAPSGANVLTF
TRBD2,TRBV9,-,TRBJ2-3,TGTGCCAGCAGCGAGGGCCAGCGGGGGCCCACAGATACGCAGTATTTT,CASSEGQRGPTDTQYF
-,TRBV11-2,many,TRBJ2-5,TGTGCCAGCAGCTTAGCTCAAGAGACCCAGTACTTC,CASSLAQETQYF
-,TRBV15,many,TRBJ2-5,TGTGCCACCAGCAGAGAATTCCCCGAGACCCAGTACTTC,CATSREFPETQYF
-,TRBV7-9,many,TRBJ2-1,TGTGCCAGCAGCTTAGAAGAATTAGCGAACAATGAGCAGTTCTTC,CASSLEELANNEQFF
TRBD2,TRBV6-5,many,TRBJ2-3,TGTGCCAGCAGGCCAATTCCCCGAGGGGGACTAGCAGAAGATACGCAGTATTTT,CASRPIPRGGLAEDTQYF
TRBD1,TRBV27,many,TRBJ1-2,TGTGCCAGCAGTTTACAGGGGGCGGGAATTGGCTACACCTTC,CASSLQGAGIGYTF
-,TRBV9,many,TRBJ2-3,TGTGCCAGCAGCGTATTTCCGGGGGGCAGCACAGATACGCAGTATTTT,CASSVFPGGSTDTQYF
TRBD1,TRBV28,many,TRBJ1-1,TGTGCCAGCAGTTTAGGGGACAGGGGGGACACTGAAGCTTTCTTT,CASSLGDRGDTEAFF
-,TRBV19,many,TRBJ2-1,TGTGCCAGTAGTATAGGACCCAATGAGCAGTTCTTC,CASSIGPNEQFF
-,TRBV7-2,many,TRBJ1-2,TGTGCCAGCAGCTTACCAGGGGACGGAAACTATGGCTACACCTTC,CASSLPGDGNYGYTF
TRBD2,TRBV3-1,many,TRBJ2-1,TGTGCCAGCAGCCAAGGAACGGGGGGGTTGGATGAGCAGTTCTTC,CASSQGTGGLDEQFF
-,TRBV29-1,many,TRBJ2-2,TGCAGCGTTGAAGATAACCACGGGGAGCTGTTTTTT,CSVEDNHGELFF
TRBD2,TRBV7-8,many,TRBJ2-1,TGTGCCAGCAGCCCTTATAGCGGGGGGGCCACCTACAATGAGCAGTTCTTC,CASSPYSGGATYNEQFF
-,TRBV20-1,many,TRBJ2-4,TGCAGTGCTAGTTTGCCAGGGAGGGCCAAAAACATTCAGTACTTC,CSASLPGRAKNIQYF
TRBD2,TRBV9,many,TRBJ2-1,TGTGCCAGCAGCCATAGGACTAGCGGGGGGCCCATAAATGAGCAGTTCTTC,CASSHRTSGGPINEQFF
-,TRBV5-1,medium-sized,TRBJ2-5,TGCGCCAGCAGCTTAGAGGAGGGTTTGGAGACCCAGTACTTC,CASSLEEGLETQYF
-,TRBV30,-,TRBJ1-5,TGTGCCTGGAGTGGCATGGCAGGGAGGGATCAGCCCCAGCATTTT,CAWSGMAGRDQPQHF
TRBD1,TRBV11-2,many,TRBJ2-7,TGTGCCAGCAGCGTCGACAGGGATACCTACGAGCAGTACTTC,CASSVDRDTYEQYF
-,TRBV19,many,TRBJ1-1,TGTGCCAGTAGCCAGCGATACGACACTGAAGCTTTCTTT,CASSQRYDTEAFF
TRBD1,TRBV20-1,medium-sized,TRBJ1-1,TGCAGTGTTGGGACAGCCGAGTCCTATGAAGCTTTCTTT,CSVGTAESYEAFF
-,TRBV11-2,medium-sized,TRBJ2-1,TGTGCCAGCAGCTTAGTCCAGCCCTCCTACAATGAGCAGTTCTTC,CASSLVQPSYNEQFF